This T cell receptor (beta chain) was profiled in a study of high-grade serous ovarian cancer treatment subgroups (dated by TCRdb to 2020 to 2022). Background on the whole study: A mean of 14,192 reads and roughly 7,000 unique TCR beta rearrangements per sample was generated by sequencing. Under a laparoscopic triage algorithm, patients with high-grade serous ovarian cancer were grouped by complete gross resection or by neoadjuvant chemotherapy response, and the study profiled the TCR beta repertoires of these patients. Of the roughly 30 patients in the cohort, some 10 had no residual disease after primary surgery (R0), some 10 were excellent NACT responders, and some 10 were poor NACT responders. One primary tumor sample and two metastatic tumor samples were collected from each patient, for a total of some 88 samples.

The 90 tumor samples were subjected to high-throughput TCR profiling using ImmunoSEQ. In the original analysis: To measure repertoire diversity, the metrics used were richness (unique productive sequences), clonality, evenness and relatedness, and the Bhattacharyya coefficient was used to assess similarity between samples. Conclusions stayed consistent in a sensitivity analysis that left out TCRs with fewer than two reads. As stored in TCRdb, this immuneACCESS dataset retains in-frame rearrangements with V and J assigned. A fraction of the clones does not appear; measured against another copy, unresolved V genes explain less than half of the discrepancy, and the remainder lacks a known reason. From that table come the V and J calls and clone size; the DNA was used to work out D and trimming. For this sample the table gives more than 4,500 clones, of which 66% were detected only once. The top ten clones comprise 13% to 15% of the sample.

The germline V gene sets CDR1 to SGHDT and CDR2 to YYEEEE. From its cysteine to its phenylalanine, the CDR3 spans 13 amino acids. The retained sequence is limited to the CDR3, 39 bases, with the frame set at the first base. V lost 2 bases and J lost 11 bases, and the count of bases not matched to a germline gene is 9. About this clone: Its antigen remains unidentified. It has no much larger one-base neighbor in the sample; base qualities were not kept.

General findings and caveats noted by the study authors: Bulk tumor TCR sequencing lacked spatial information, limiting insight into HGSC tumor complexity and diversity. TCR clonal relatedness showed a positive correlation with neoantigen level and a trend toward positive correlation with copy number variation and mutation load from whole-genome sequencing. Repertoire similarity between tumors of the same patient ranged 0.11 to 0.79, whereas almost no similarity was seen between different patients. TCR repertoire analyses focused on CDR3; CDR1 and CDR2 were not analyzed.

Tumor samples were collected prior to definitive surgery or chemotherapy. Genomic DNA was extracted by the MD Anderson Biospecimen Extraction Resource, and TCR sequencing was done by the MD Anderson Cancer Genomics Laboratory. The TCR was taken from a human donor with high-grade serous ovarian cancer. The sequenced sample consisted of tumor tissue. The V and J genes are TRBV5-6 and TRBJ1-1; TRBD1 fits 7 bases in the junction. The bases are TGTGCCAGCAGCTTTATAGCAACAGGGGACGCTTTCTTT. Its protein product is CASSFIATGDAFF.